The rows below give T cell receptor beta chains drawn from one sample of a study of blood T cell repertoires in COVID-19. Using immunoSEQ multiplex PCR, the repertoire was profiled, and TCRdb retains in-frame clones only, with some absent. The sample yields over 90,000 clones, 70% to 85% seen once. Material: peripheral blood. The source of these receptors is a man in his 60s with active or convalescent COVID-19. Both conserved end residues are part of each CDR3. D genes are given only for firm matches. Clone size is shown for a subset of rows, as once, few, many or a class of expanded clone.

V	J	size	D	DNA	CDR3
TRBV11-1	TRBJ2-1	-	TRBD2	TGTGCCAGCAGCCACAGGACTAGCGGGACTCACAATGAGCAGTTCTTC	CASSHRTSGTHNEQFF
TRBV11-2	TRBJ2-2	-	-	TGTGCCAGCACCCGAAGTGGCGGGCGGGGGAACACCGGGGAGCTGTTTTTT	CASTRSGGRGNTGELFF
TRBV3-1/TRBV3-2	TRBJ1-3	-	-	TGTGCCAGCAGCGGGGGCGCGAACACCATATATTTT	CASSGGANTIYF
TRBV30	TRBJ2-1	-	TRBD2	TGTGCCTGGATCAGGGCTAGCGGGAGCTCCTACAATGAGCAGTTCTTC	CAWIRASGSSYNEQFF
TRBV5-6	TRBJ1-1	-	-	TGTGCCAGCAGCAAGCTCGGGCAGGGGTACACTGAAGCTTTCTTT	CASSKLGQGYTEAFF
TRBV28	TRBJ2-7	-	-	TGTGCCAGCAGTTTCGACAGGTCCAAACCCTCCTACGAGCAGTACTTC	CASSFDRSKPSYEQYF
TRBV15	TRBJ1-2	-	-	TGTGCCACCAGCAGAGATTACCAGGGTGGAGACTATGGCTACACCTTC	CATSRDYQGGDYGYTF
TRBV28	TRBJ2-2	few	-	TGTGCCAGCAGTGGGACTTTGAACACCGGGGAGCTGTTTTTT	CASSGTLNTGELFF
TRBV4-1	TRBJ2-3	-	-	TGCGCCAGCAGCCAAGAGGGCCTCCCCCTAGATACGCAGTATTTT	CASSQEGLPLDTQYF
TRBV9	TRBJ1-6	-	-	TGTGCCAGCAGCGCCTCTGGTGTAGGGGCCCTCCACTTT	CASSASGVGALHF
TRBV28	TRBJ2-1	-	TRBD2	TGTGCCAGCAACAGGGGTGGAATAGCGGGAGGTGAGCAGTTCTTC	CASNRGGIAGGEQFF
TRBV28	TRBJ2-1	-	TRBD2	TGTGCCAGCACCCCGACTAGCGGGAGCCACAATGAGCAGTTCTTC	CASTPTSGSHNEQFF
TRBV11-2	TRBJ2-3	once	TRBD2	TGTGCCAGCAGCCCCCCCCATTGGGCGGGAGGGTCAGATACGCAGTATTTT	CASSPPHWAGGSDTQYF
TRBV4-1	TRBJ2-2	many	-	TGCGCCAGCAGTCTTCAGGGGGGCGGCACCGGGGAGCTGTTTTTT	CASSLQGGGTGELFF
TRBV7-9	TRBJ2-1	-	TRBD2	TGTGCCAGCAGCTTAGGGCTAGCGGACTACAATGAGCAGTTCTTC	CASSLGLADYNEQFF
TRBV18	TRBJ1-5	-	-	TGTGCCAGCTCACCATCCGGGGATAGCAATCAGCCCCAGCATTTT	CASSPSGDSNQPQHF
TRBV6-5	TRBJ1-2	-	-	TGTGCCAGCAGTAGGGGAGGAAGGGGCCATGGCTACACCTTC	CASSRGGRGHGYTF